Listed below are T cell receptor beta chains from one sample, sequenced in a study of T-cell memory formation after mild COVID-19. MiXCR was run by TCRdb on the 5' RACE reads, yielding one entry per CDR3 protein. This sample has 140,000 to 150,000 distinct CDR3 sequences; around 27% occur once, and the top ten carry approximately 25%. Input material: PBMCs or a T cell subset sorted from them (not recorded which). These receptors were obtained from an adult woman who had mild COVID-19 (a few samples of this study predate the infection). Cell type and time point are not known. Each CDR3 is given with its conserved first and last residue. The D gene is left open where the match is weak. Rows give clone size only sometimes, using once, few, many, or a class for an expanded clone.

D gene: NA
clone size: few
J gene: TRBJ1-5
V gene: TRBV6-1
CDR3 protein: CASSGNRASNQPQHF
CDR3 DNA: TGTGCCAGCAGTGGGAACAGGGCTAGCAATCAGCCCCAGCATTTT

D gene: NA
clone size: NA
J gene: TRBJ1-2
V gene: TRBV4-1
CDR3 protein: CASSPNRQLHTEDYGYTF
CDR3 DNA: TGCGCCAGCAGCCCGAACCGTCAGCTTCATACGGAAGACTATGGCTACACCTTC

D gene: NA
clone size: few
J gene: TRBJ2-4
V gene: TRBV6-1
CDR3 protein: CASSEVNIQYF
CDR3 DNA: TGTGCCAGCAGTGAAGTAAACATTCAGTACTTC

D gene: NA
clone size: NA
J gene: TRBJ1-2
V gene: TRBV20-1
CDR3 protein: CSAITLWGAEDYGYTF
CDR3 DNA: TGCAGTGCTATCACTCTTTGGGGGGCAGAAGACTATGGCTACACCTTC

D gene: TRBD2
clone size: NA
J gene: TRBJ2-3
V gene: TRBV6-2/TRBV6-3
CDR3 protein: CASNGGLVLDTQYF
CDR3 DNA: TGTGCCAGCAACGGGGGACTAGTCCTAGATACGCAGTATTTT

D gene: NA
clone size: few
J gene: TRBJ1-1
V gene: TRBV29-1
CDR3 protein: CSVEDWDTSAEAFF
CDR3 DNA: TGCAGCGTTGAAGATTGGGACACTTCAGCTGAAGCTTTCTTT

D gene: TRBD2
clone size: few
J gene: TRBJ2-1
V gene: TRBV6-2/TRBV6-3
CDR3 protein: CASSYTEREPYSYNEQFF
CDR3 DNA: TGTGCCAGCAGTTACACCGAGCGGGAGCCCTACTCCTACAATGAGCAGTTCTTC

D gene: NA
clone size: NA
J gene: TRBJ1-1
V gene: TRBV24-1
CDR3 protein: CATSHENTEAFF
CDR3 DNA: TGTGCCACCAGTCATGAGAACACTGAAGCTTTCTTT

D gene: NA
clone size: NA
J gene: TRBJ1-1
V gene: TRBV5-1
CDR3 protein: CASSLNLFPIGAFF
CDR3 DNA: TGCGCCAGCAGCTTGAACCTATTCCCAATCGGAGCTTTCTTT

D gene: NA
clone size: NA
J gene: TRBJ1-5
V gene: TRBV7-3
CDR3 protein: CASSRTVYSNQPQHF
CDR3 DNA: TGTGCCAGCAGCCGTACTGTCTATAGCAATCAGCCCCAGCATTTT

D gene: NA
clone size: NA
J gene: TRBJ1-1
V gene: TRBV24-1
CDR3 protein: CATSDSRTVNTEAFF
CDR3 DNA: TGTGCCACCAGTGATTCGAGGACAGTGAACACTGAAGCTTTCTTT

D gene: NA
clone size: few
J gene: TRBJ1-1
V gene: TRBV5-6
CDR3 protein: CASSWGSRVNTEAFF
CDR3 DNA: TGTGCCAGCAGCTGGGGGTCCCGAGTGAACACTGAAGCTTTCTTT

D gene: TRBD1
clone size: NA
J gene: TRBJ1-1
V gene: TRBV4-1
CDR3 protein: CASSQEGNRGRNTEAFF
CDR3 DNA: TGCGCCAGCAGCCAAGAGGGCAACAGGGGACGAAACACTGAAGCTTTCTTT

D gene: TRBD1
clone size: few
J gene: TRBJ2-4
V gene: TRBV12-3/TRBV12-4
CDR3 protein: CASSIGTGGLVDIQYF
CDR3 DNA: TGTGCCAGCAGTATAGGGACAGGGGGTCTAGTTGACATTCAGTACTTC